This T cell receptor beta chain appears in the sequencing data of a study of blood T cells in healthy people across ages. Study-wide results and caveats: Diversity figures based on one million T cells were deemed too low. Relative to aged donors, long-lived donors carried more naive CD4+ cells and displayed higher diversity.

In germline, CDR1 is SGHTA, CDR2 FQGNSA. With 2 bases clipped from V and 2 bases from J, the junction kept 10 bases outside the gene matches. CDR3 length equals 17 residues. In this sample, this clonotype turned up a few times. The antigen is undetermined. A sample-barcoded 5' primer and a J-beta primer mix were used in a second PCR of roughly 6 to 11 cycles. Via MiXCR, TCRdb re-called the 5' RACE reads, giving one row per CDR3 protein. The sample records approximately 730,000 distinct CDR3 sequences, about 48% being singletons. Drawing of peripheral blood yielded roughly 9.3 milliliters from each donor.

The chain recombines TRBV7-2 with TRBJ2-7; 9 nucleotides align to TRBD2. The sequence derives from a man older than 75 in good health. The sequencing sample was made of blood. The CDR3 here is CASSLRFRLAGTYEQYF. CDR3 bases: TGTGCCAGCAGCTTAAGGTTTCGGCTAGCGGGAACCTACGAGCAGTACTTC.